These 6 T cell receptor beta chains were sequenced from one sample in a study of blood T cells in healthy people across ages. PCR was performed a second time for about 6 to 12 cycles using a sample-barcoded 5' primer and a J-beta primer mix. A single record per CDR3 protein comes from TCRdb applying MiXCR to the 5' RACE reads. The sample records 550,000 to 750,000 distinct CDR3 sequences, 21% being singletons. The sample taken for sequencing was blood. The receptor source for this set is a man in his sixties or seventies in good health.

The rearrangement joins TRBV4-1 to TRBJ1-5, with D possibly TRBD1 on 5 matching bases. The CDR3 has 17 residues. Between the trimmed V and J ends, which lost 2 bases and 9 bases, there was a span of 23 bases. Germline V lookup: CDR1 MGHRA, CDR2 YSYEKL. CDR3 loop: CASSQRHAPLGALPQHF. The DNA for the CDR3 is TGCGCCAGCAGCCAACGTCACGCCCCTTTAGGGGCCTTGCCCCAGCATTTT.

This clonotype was seen a handful of times. This chain uses TRBV6-1 with TRBJ1-5; weak D call: TRBD1 (5 bases). Germline CDR1 reads MNHNS; CDR2 reads SASEGT. CDR3 length equals 14 residues. The V gene lost 2 bases and the J gene lost 5 bases, with 10 bases spanning the gap. The chain's CDR3 is CASSESGAYQPQHF. The CDR3 coding sequence is TGTGCCAGCAGTGAATCCGGGGCGTATCAGCCCCAGCATTTT.

This clonotype was found once. V is TRBV7-2 and J is TRBJ2-5; D uncertain. In germline, CDR1 is SGHTA, CDR2 FQGNSA. V was cut by 1 base and J by 13 bases, with 19 bases left in between. CDR3 length equals 14 residues. CDR3 region: CASSLVPTNYELYF. CDR3 coding DNA: TGTGCCAGCAGCTTAGTTCCCACCAACTACGAGCTGTACTTC.

In this sample, this clonotype turned up a few times. CDR3 region: CASSFGTSGRQYF. The CDR3 DNA follows: TGTGCCAGCAGCTTTGGGACTAGCGGGAGGCAGTACTTC. The chain carries TRBV7-3 and TRBJ2-7; 14 positions agree with TRBD2. This CDR3 is 13 amino acids long. The J segment lost 9 bases and the V segment lost 3 bases, leaving 1 base of the junction unmatched. CDR1 and CDR2 from the germline V gene are SGHTA and FQGTGA.

DNA for the CDR3: TGCAGTGCTAGAGATGAGCGGGAGTTGAACACAGATACGCAGTATTTT. Translation gives CSARDERELNTDTQYF. The V call is TRBV20-1, the J call TRBJ2-3; TRBD2 matches at 8 bases. Trimming took 0 bases from V and 2 from J; bases not matched to a gene: 7. The CDR3 consists of 16 residues. In germline, CDR1 is DFQATT, CDR2 SNEGSKA (reference sequence).

The table lists this clonotype with a few counts. The rearrangement joins TRBV5-1 to TRBJ2-3, with TRBD1 as a possible D gene (5 bases). V was clipped by 1 base and J by 3 bases, with 12 bases between them. Germline V gene sequence: CDR1 SGHRS, CDR2 YFSETQ. CDR3 length: 15 amino acids. For the CDR3, the DNA is TGCGCCAGCAGCTTGATGCAGGGTGAAACAGATACGCAGTATTTT. The encoded protein is CASSLMQGETDTQYF.